The 22 T cell receptor beta chains below come from one sample, sequenced in a study of shared clonotypes between healthy human individuals. Naive CD8 cells comprised CD45RO-negative, CCR7-positively selected cells, excluding terminally differentiated effector memory CD45RA+ cells. Sequenced by immunoSEQ multiplex PCR; TCRdb stores in-frame clones only, minus some. The sample includes about 800,000 clones, about 97% seen only once; the top ten take about 0.25%. The sample consisted of naive CD8+ T cells sorted from blood. These receptors were obtained from a young man in good health.

The genes are TRBV5-1 and TRBJ2-7, with 7 bases identical to TRBD2. The CDR3 extends over 16 amino acids. In germline, CDR1 is SGHRS, CDR2 YFSETQ. V lost 4 bases, J lost 4 bases, and 14 bases stayed unmatched. The CDR3 region is CASSPLESGMDYEQYF. DNA of the CDR3: TGCGCCAGCAGCCCCCTGGAGAGCGGGATGGATTACGAGCAGTACTTC.

A word on this clone: This CDR3 is also generated by other DNA sequences in the sample. The chain links TRBV27 to TRBJ2-7, with D unresolved. The CDR3 totals 13 residues. The V and J ends lost 4 bases and 0 bases respectively, with 7 bases between them. Germline V gives CDR1 MNHEY, CDR2 SMNVEV (reference sequence). For the CDR3, the DNA is TGTGCCAGCAGTTACAAGAGCTCCTACGAGCAGTACTTC. This codes for CASSYKSSYEQYF.

This chain uses TRBV7-9 with TRBJ1-4; TRBD1 agrees at 9 bases. Per germline, CDR1 SEHNR and CDR2 FQNEAQ (reference sequence). V dropped 3 bases and J dropped 4; count of bases not matched to a gene: 3. This CDR3 region has 15 residues. The CDR3 sequence: CASSFRQGGNEKLFF. In nucleotides, the CDR3 is TGTGCCAGCAGCTTTCGACAGGGGGGTAATGAAAAACTGTTTTTT.

The rearrangement uses TRBV13 and TRBJ2-2; D ambiguous. CDR3 length: 13 residues. The germline CDR1 and CDR2 sequences are PRHDT and FYEKMQ (reference sequence). The V end lost 5 bases, the J end lost 6 bases, and 10 bases lay between the germline ends. CDR3 DNA sequence: TGTGCCAGCAGCGAAGCCCTCCCCGGGGAGCTGTTTTTT. It translates to CASSEALPGELFF.

Details on this clone: The same CDR3 can be traced to other DNA sequences in this sample. V is TRBV5-1 and J is TRBJ2-3, with 9 bases aligning to TRBD2. The CDR3 runs to 16 residues. With V trimmed by 0 bases and J by 4 bases, 6 bases remained unmatched. Germline V gene sequence: CDR1 SGHRS, CDR2 YFSETQ. The CDR3 DNA reads TGCGCCAGCAGCTTGGGATTAGCGGGAGTCCCAGATACGCAGTATTTT. This translates into CASSLGLAGVPDTQYF.

The rearrangement joins TRBV7-8 to TRBJ2-6, with D perhaps matching TRBD2 (5 bases). The CDR3 runs 12 residues. Trimming removed 5 bases from V and 8 bases from J, with 7 bases in between. In germline, CDR1 is SGHVS, CDR2 FQNEAQ. CDR3 bases: TGTGCCAGCAGCCCGGGAACCAACGTCCTGACTTTC. Translated: CASSPGTNVLTF.

The rearrangement links TRBV5-1 to TRBJ2-2; the D gene is possibly TRBD1 (6 bases). Per the germline V gene, CDR1 is SGHRS and CDR2 is YFSETQ. V dropped 5 bases and J dropped 2 bases, with 22 bases sitting between them. The CDR3 has 18 residues. DNA of the CDR3: TGCGCCAGCAGTCCTGACTCAGACTGGACAGTTAACACCGGGGAGCTGTTTTTT. Its translation: CASSPDSDWTVNTGELFF.

The chain joins TRBV29-1 to TRBJ1-1; tentatively, D is TRBD1 (5 bases). The V gene's germline CDR1 is SQVTM and CDR2 ANQGSEA. V was cut by 4 bases and J by 2 bases, with 11 bases left in between. The CDR3 is made up of 13 amino acids. The CDR3 nucleotides are TGCAGCGTTGGCCCCGGGGGAAACACTGAAGCTTTCTTT. Protein sequence: CSVGPGGNTEAFF.

The V call is TRBV7-2, the J call TRBJ1-1; D is ambiguous. The CDR3 has 14 amino acids. The germline V gene encodes CDR1 SGHTA and CDR2 FQGNSA. V shed 5 bases and J shed 1 base, with 11 bases lying between them. The CDR3 nucleotides are TGTGCCAGCAGCGTCAACCCGCGGAACACTGAAGCTTTCTTT. Translating gives CASSVNPRNTEAFF. The entire variable domain, with the rest obtained from reference TRBV7-2 and TRBJ1-1, is as follows: GAGVSQSPSNKVTEKGKDVELRCDPISGHTALYWYRQSLGQGLEFLIYFQGNSAPDKSGLPSDRFSAERTGGSVSTLTIQRTQQEDSAVYLCASSVNPRNTEAFFGQGTRLTVV.

This clone turned up a few times. Other DNA sequences in the same sample also yield this CDR3. V and J are TRBV6-5 and TRBJ2-2; D gene ambiguous. Germline V gives CDR1 MNHEY, CDR2 SVGAGI. The CDR3 has 13 amino acids. The germline V and J ends were trimmed by 0 bases and 7 bases, with 6 bases remaining between them. CDR3 sequence: CASSYSSGGELFF. In nucleotides, the CDR3 is TGTGCCAGCAGTTACTCTTCGGGCGGGGAGCTGTTTTTT.

The J gene is TRBJ2-1, the V gene TRBV2; 10 bases line up with TRBD1. Trimming removed 8 bases from V and 2 bases from J; junction bases left unmatched: 0. Germline V CDR1 and CDR2: SNHLY, FYNNEI. The CDR3 is 13 residues long. CDR3: CASGTGAYNEQFF. CDR3 bases: TGTGCCAGCGGGACAGGGGCCTACAATGAGCAGTTCTTC.

The chain has TRBV2 and TRBJ2-2; 14 bases are shared with TRBD2. The CDR3 is 19 residues long. From germline, CDR1 is SNHLY and CDR2 FYNNEI. The V and J ends lost 0 bases and 6 bases, in that order; junction bases with no gene match: 9. The CDR3 bases are TGTGCCAGCAGTGAAGCGCTTGGACTAGCGGGAGGTTTGGCCGGGGAGCTGTTTTTT. Protein: CASSEALGLAGGLAGELFF.

This clone came up once. The rearrangement uses TRBV27 and TRBJ1-2; D is possibly TRBD1 (6 bases). Trimming removed 1 base from V and 8 bases from J, with 17 bases in between. Germline CDR1 MNHEY, CDR2 SMNVEV (reference sequence). This CDR3 spans 15 amino acids. CDR3 amino acids: CASSLLGGPSWGYTF. CDR3 in DNA: TGTGCCAGCAGTTTATTAGGGGGTCCGTCATGGGGCTACACCTTC.

This clone has a single count. This chain links TRBV29-1 with TRBJ1-4; D might be TRBD1 (5 bases). CDR1 is SQVTM, CDR2 ANQGSEA, per germline. Trimming removed 3 bases at V and 8 bases at J, with 13 bases between. The CDR3 spans 13 residues. In DNA, the CDR3 is TGCAGCGTTGAGGTTGGGGCTGAGGAAAAACTGTTTTTT. Translated: CSVEVGAEEKLFF.

The chain couples TRBV6-4 to TRBJ2-1; D gene ambiguous. V lost 2 bases and J 4 bases, leaving 9 bases between the germline ends. The V gene's germline CDR1 is MRHNA and CDR2 SNTAGT. The CDR3 has 14 residues. The CDR3 DNA follows: TGTGCCAGCAGTGACGGTCCCACTTACAATGAGCAGTTCTTC. Translation gives CASSDGPTYNEQFF.

The genes are TRBV4-1 and TRBJ2-1, with D tentatively TRBD2 (6 bases). Trimming removed 4 bases from V and 3 bases from J, with 16 bases in between. Germline lookup yields CDR1 MGHRA and CDR2 YSYEKL. This CDR3 is built from 16 residues. The CDR3 DNA sequence: TGCGCCAGCAGCCCCGAGGAGGGAGCTCTCTACAATGAGCAGTTCTTC. This sequence encodes CASSPEEGALYNEQFF.

This clone occurred a few times. The chain employs TRBV6-5 and TRBJ2-7; 10 positions agree with TRBD2. CDR1 and CDR2 (germline): MNHEY, SVGAGI. The CDR3 runs 15 residues. After removal of 5 bases from V and 4 bases from J, the junction contained 8 bases not matched to a gene. In DNA form, the CDR3 reads TGTGCCAGCAGTCCTTCCCCTAGCGGGAGATACGAGCAGTACTTC. It encodes CASSPSPSGRYEQYF.

The chain links TRBV4-1 to TRBJ2-3, with D maybe TRBD2 (6 bases). The CDR3 has 17 residues. V was cut by 0 bases and J by 0 bases, with 13 bases left in between. Looked up from germline, CDR1 is MGHRA and CDR2 is YSYEKL. The CDR3 loop reads CASSQDLGGTSTDTQYF. The CDR3 nucleotides are TGCGCCAGCAGCCAAGATCTTGGCGGGACTAGCACAGATACGCAGTATTTT.

The CDR3 DNA reads as TGTGCCAGCAGCCGTAGCGGGAGTCGCGACATTCAGTACTTC. Encoded protein: CASSRSGSRDIQYF. The chain is built from TRBV5-4 and TRBJ2-4; TRBD2 agrees at 9 bases. Germline V gives CDR1 SGHNT, CDR2 YYREEE (reference sequence). CDR3 length: 14 amino acids. After removal of 4 bases from V and 8 bases from J, the junction contained 7 bases not matched to a gene.

V usage is TRBV7-9 and J usage is TRBJ2-1; TRBD2 matches at 8 bases. This CDR3 has 12 residues. Germline loops: CDR1 SEHNR, CDR2 FQNEAQ (reference sequence). V lost 7 bases and J lost 8; bases outside the gene matches: 4. The CDR3 spells CASTLAVDEQFF. CDR3 coding DNA: TGTGCCAGCACACTAGCGGTTGATGAGCAGTTCTTC.

The chain links TRBV7-9 to TRBJ2-7, with a weak D call TRBD2 (5 bases). This CDR3 region has 17 residues. CDR1 SEHNR and CDR2 FQNEAQ come from the germline V gene (reference sequence). V shed 1 base and J shed 0 bases, with 16 bases lying between them. The CDR3 DNA sequence: TGTGCCAGCAGCTTAGAGGGTGGCGGGTCCTACTCCTACGAGCAGTACTTC. Translation: CASSLEGGGSYSYEQYF.

The chain uses TRBV7-6 and TRBJ1-5, with D possibly being TRBD1 (5 bases). V gave up 5 bases and J gave up 4 bases, with 12 bases separating them. The germline CDR1 and CDR2 sequences are SGHVS and FNYEAQ. The CDR3 extends over 14 amino acids. The CDR3 spells CASSRPGPNQPQHF. As DNA, the CDR3 is TGTGCCAGCAGCCGACCAGGGCCTAATCAGCCCCAGCATTTT. Complete variable domain (other parts from reference TRBV7-6 and TRBJ1-5): GAGVSQSPRYKVTKRGQDVALRCDPISGHVSLYWYRQALGQGPEFLTYFNYEAQQDKSGLPNDRFSAERPEGSISTLTIQRTEQRDSAMYRCASSRPGPNQPQHFGDGTRLSIL.